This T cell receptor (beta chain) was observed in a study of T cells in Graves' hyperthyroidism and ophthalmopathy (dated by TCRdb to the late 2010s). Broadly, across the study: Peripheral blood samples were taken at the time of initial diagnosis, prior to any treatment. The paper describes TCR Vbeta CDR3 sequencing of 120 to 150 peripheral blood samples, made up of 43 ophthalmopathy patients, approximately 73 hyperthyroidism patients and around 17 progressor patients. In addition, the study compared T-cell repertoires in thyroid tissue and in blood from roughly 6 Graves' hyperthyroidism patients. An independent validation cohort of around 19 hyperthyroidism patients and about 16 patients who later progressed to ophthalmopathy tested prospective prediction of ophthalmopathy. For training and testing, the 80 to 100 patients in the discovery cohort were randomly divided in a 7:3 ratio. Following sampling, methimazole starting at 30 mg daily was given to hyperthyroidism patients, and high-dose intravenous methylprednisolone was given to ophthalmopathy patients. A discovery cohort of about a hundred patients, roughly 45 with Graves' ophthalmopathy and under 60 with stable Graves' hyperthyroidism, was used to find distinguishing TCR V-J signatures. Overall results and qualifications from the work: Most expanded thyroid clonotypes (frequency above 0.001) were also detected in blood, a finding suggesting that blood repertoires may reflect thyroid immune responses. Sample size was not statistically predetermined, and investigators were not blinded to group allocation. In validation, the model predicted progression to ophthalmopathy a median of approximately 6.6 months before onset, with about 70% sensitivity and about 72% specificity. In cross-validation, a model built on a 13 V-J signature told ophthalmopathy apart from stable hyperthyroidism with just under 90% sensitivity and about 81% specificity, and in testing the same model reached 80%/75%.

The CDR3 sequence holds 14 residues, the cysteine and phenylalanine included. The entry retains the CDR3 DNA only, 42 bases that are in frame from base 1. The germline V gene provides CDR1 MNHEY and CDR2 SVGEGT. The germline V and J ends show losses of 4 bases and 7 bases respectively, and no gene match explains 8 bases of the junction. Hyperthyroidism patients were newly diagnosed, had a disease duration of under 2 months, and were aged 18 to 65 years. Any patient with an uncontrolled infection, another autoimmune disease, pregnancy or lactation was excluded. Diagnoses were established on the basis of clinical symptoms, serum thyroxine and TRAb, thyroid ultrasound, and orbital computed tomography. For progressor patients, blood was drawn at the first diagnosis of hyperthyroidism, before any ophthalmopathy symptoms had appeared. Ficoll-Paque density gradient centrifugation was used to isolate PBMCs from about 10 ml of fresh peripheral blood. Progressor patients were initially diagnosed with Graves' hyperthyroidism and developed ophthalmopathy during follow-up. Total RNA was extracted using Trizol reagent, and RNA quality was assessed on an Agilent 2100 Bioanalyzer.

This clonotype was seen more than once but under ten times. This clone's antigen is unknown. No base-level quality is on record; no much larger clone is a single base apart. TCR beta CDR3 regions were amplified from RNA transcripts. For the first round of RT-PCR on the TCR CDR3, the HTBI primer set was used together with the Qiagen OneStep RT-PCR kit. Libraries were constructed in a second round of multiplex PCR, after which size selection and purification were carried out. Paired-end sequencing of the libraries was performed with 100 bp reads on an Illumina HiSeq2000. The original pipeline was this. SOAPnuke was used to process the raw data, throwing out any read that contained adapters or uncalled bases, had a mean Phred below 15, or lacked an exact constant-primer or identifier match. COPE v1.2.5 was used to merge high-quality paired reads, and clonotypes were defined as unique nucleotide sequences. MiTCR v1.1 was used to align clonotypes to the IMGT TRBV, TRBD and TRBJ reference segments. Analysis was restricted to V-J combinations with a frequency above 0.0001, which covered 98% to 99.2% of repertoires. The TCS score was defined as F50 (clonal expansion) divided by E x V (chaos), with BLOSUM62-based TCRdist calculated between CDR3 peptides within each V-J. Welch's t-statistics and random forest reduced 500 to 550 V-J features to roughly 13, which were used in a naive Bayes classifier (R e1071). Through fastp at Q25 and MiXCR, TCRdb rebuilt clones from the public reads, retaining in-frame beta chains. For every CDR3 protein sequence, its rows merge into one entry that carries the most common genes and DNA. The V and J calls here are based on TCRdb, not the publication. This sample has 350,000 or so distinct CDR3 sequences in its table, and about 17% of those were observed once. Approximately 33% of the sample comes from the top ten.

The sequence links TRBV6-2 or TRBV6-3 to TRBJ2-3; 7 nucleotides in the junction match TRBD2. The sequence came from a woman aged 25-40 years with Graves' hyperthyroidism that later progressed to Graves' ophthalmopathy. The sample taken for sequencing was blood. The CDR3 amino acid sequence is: CASSFERLAYTQYF. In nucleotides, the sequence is TGTGCCAGCAGTTTCGAGAGACTAGCCTATACGCAGTATTTT.